This T cell receptor (beta chain) was observed in a study of glioma-infiltrating T cells. Germline CDR1 and CDR2: SGHNT and YYREEE (reference sequence). V shed 0 bases and J 3 bases; nucleotides not matched to a gene: 5. The CDR3 is 15 amino acids. The iRepertoire nested amplicon-rescue multiplex PCR amplified TCR alpha and beta CDR3s from RNA. TCRdb itself ran the multiplex PCR reads through MiXCR, one entry per CDR3 protein. The data hold 95,000 to 110,000 distinct CDR3 sequences, with around 31% observed a single time. The sequenced material came from glioma tissue, nonneoplastic brain tissue, or PBMCs (not recorded which). The source is a human donor with low-grade glioma or glioblastoma, undergoing nonglioma brain surgery, or in good health (not recorded which). The chain carries TRBV5-4 and TRBJ2-7, with 8 bases that match TRBD1. In DNA, the CDR3 is TGTGCCAGCAGCTTGGGGACAGGGAGTTTCTACGAGCAGTACTTC. Translating it yields CASSLGTGSFYEQYF. The variable domain in full, with the rest retrieved from reference TRBV5-4 and TRBJ2-7, is ETGVTQSPTHLIKTRGQQVTLRCSSQSGHNTVSWYQQALGQGPQFIFQYYREEENGRGNFPPRFSGLQFPNYSSELNVNALELDDSALYLCASSLGTGSFYEQYFGPGTRLTVT.